A selection of T cell receptor beta chains follows, all from one sample in a study of regulatory T cells in long-lasting Graves disease. From the multiplex PCR reads, TCRdb called clonotypes with MiXCR, one entry per CDR3 protein. The table lists 360,000 or so distinct CDR3 sequences, 15% to 20% of them singletons. In addition, the sample was reused for a study of T cells in Graves' hyperthyroidism and ophthalmopathy.

Sequencing was performed on peripheral blood mononuclear cells (PBMCs), taken at new diagnosis, from a patient treated with antithyroid drugs. The receptors derive from a middle-aged man with Graves disease. CDR3s include the opening cysteine and the closing phenylalanine or tryptophan.

TRBV18	CAGFRQGETEAFF
TRBV6-4	CASSDSRGARSYEQYF
TRBV5-1	CASSLIQGGQGADTQYF
TRBV20-1	CSARLPTGGVPYEQYF
TRBV7-3	CASSPGTLSTDTQYF
TRBV27	CASSFRGQYSPLHF
TRBV28	CASSYPGGQGALGYTF
TRBV25-1	CASALEAGYEQYF
TRBV2	CASRLHSGGANVLTF
TRBV4-1	CASSQEVTTNTEAFF
TRBV28	CASSIPPGQGPLWPQHF
TRBV20-1	CSASVTAVSYNEQFF
TRBV11-2	CASSLARPNTEAFF
TRBV7-9	CASSFLAGGSGETQYF
TRBV18	CASSPFVAVYGYTF
TRBV28	CASAVGNGYTF
TRBV2	CASSEGRRNTEAFF
TRBV7-2	CASSYSGANVLTF
TRBV5-1	CASSLDRTGGNEQFF
TRBV7-2	CASNPRLAGVDTQYF
TRBV5-1	CASSLTSASQQFF
TRBV2	CASSFSRPGRPQHF
TRBV29-1	CSGRRQKNTEAFF
TRBV10-3	CAISEQGGPHEQYF
TRBV6-9	CASRYSRQGETEAFF
TRBV6-4	CASSASGGLGEQFF